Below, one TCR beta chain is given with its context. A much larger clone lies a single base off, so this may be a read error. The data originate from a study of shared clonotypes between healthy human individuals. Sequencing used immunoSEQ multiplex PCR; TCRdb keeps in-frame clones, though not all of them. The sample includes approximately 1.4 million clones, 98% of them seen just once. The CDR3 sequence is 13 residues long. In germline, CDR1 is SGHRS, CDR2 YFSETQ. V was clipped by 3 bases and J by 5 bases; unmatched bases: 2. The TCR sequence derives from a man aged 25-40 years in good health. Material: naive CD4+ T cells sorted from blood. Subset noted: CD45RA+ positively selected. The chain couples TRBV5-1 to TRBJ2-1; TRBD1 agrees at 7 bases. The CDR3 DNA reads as TGCGCCAGCAGCTCGGGACAGAACAATGAGCAGTTCTTC. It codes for CASSSGQNNEQFF.